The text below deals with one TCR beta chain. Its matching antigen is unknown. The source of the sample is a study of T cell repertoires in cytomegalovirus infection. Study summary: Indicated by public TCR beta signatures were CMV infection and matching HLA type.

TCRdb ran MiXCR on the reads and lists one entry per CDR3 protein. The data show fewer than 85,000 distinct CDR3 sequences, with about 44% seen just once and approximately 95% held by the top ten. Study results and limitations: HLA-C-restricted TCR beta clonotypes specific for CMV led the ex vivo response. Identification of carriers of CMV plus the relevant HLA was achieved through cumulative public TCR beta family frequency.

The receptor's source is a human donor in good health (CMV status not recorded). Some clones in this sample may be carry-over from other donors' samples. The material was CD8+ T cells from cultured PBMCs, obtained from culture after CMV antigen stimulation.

CDR3 amino acids: CASSFPLQGYEETQYF. Here the CDR3 DNA reads TGTGCCAGCAGCTTTCCTCTACAGGGGTATGAGGAGACCCAGTACTTC. The chain links TRBV7-9 to TRBJ2-5; 7 nucleotides match TRBD1. Per germline, CDR1 SEHNR and CDR2 FQNEAQ (reference sequence). This CDR3 contains 16 residues. With V trimmed by 3 bases and J by 5 bases, 12 bases remained unmatched.